One and the same sample provided the 32 T cell receptor beta chains below, sequenced in a study of breast tumors, draining lymph nodes, adjacent tissues. TCRdb re-called the multiplex PCR reads through MiXCR, storing one row per CDR3 protein. The data show around 13,000 distinct CDR3 sequences, over 45% seen once. Sequenced input: tumor-adjacent breast tissue. The receptor set was obtained from a female donor with breast cancer. Some clones in this sample may be carry-over from other donors' samples.

This clonotype appeared once. This chain joins TRBV20-1 and TRBJ2-1, with 9 bases matching TRBD2. The germline V gene has CDR1 DFQATT and CDR2 SNEGSKA (reference sequence). V shed 2 bases and J 6 bases; nucleotides not matched to a gene: 5. The CDR3 consists of 14 residues. Here the CDR3 reads CSARLAGGPNEQFF. For the CDR3, the DNA is TGCAGTGCTAGATTGGCGGGAGGGCCCAATGAGCAGTTCTTC.

This clonotype is medium-sized by share. The chain carries TRBV9 and TRBJ2-1, with 7 nucleotides matching TRBD2. J was trimmed by 3 bases and V by 3 bases; bases with no gene match: 0. This CDR3 comprises 13 residues. Looked up from germline, CDR1 is SGDLS and CDR2 is YYNGEE. The CDR3 protein is CASSERGYNEQFF. The CDR3 region has the DNA TGTGCCAGCAGCGAGCGGGGCTACAATGAGCAGTTCTTC.

This clonotype has ten or more counts. This chain links TRBV5-1 with TRBJ2-3; 13 nucleotides match TRBD2. The CDR3 extends over 14 amino acids. Germline-derived CDR1 and CDR2 are SGHRS and YFSETQ. Trimming removed 2 bases from V and 6 bases from J; junction bases left unmatched: 0. The CDR3 coding sequence is TGCGCCAGCAGCTTACTAGCGGGGGGGGATACGCAGTATTTT. Amino acids: CASSLLAGGDTQYF.

This clonotype came up many times. A clone one base away is much larger, so this may be a read error. CDR3 coding DNA: TGTGCCAGCAGCTTGATAGCGGCAGCCTCATTGAGCGTCTGGGAGACCCAGTACTTC. As protein: CASSLIAAASLSVWETQYF. V usage is TRBV5-5 and J usage is TRBJ2-5, with D possibly TRBD2 on 6 matching bases. The germline V and J ends were trimmed by 1 base and 5 bases, with 27 bases remaining between them. The CDR3 has 19 amino acids. The germline CDR1 and CDR2 sequences are SGHKS and YYEKEE (reference sequence).

Many counts were recorded for this clonotype. The chain carries TRBV7-9 and TRBJ2-1, with 9 bases fitting TRBD1. With V trimmed by 5 bases and J by 10 bases, 3 bases remained unmatched. The CDR3 spans 12 residues. Germline CDR1 is SEHNR and CDR2 is FQNEAQ (reference sequence). CDR3 amino acids: CASSRTGVEQFF. CDR3 DNA sequence: TGTGCCAGCAGCCGGACAGGGGTCGAGCAGTTCTTC.

This clonotype was seen a few times. A read error is possible here, since a much larger clone lies one base away. The chain couples TRBV5-1 to TRBJ2-3, with D perhaps matching TRBD1 or TRBD2 (5 bases each). CDR1 and CDR2 (germline): SGHRS, YFSETQ. CDR3 length: 14 residues. Deletions cut 0 bases from V and 0 bases from J, with 5 bases between. The CDR3 bases are TGCGCCAGCAGCTTGGGGGGGAGCACAGATACGCAGTATTTT. It specifies CASSLGGSTDTQYF.

This CDR3 reads CASSEARGGSPSGYTF. For the CDR3, the DNA is TGTGCCAGCAGTGAAGCCCGAGGGGGGAGTCCCTCTGGCTACACCTTC. The chain couples TRBV2 to TRBJ1-2; tentatively, D is TRBD1 (6 bases). Germline-derived CDR1 and CDR2 are SNHLY and FYNNEI. V lost 0 bases to trimming and J lost 7 bases, with 18 bases between them. The CDR3 covers 16 residues.

The rearrangement uses TRBV4-3 and TRBJ2-7; unclear D gene. The germline gives CDR1 LGHNA, CDR2 YSLEER. V lost 0 bases and J 2 bases, leaving 8 bases between the germline ends. The CDR3 totals 14 residues. CDR3 bases: TGCGCCAGCAGCCAAGATCTGGCGGCCTACGAGCAGTACTTC. This codes for CASSQDLAAYEQYF.

Worth noting for this clonotype: Relative to the germline gene, one junction end is altered; a read error may explain this. The chain employs TRBV20-1 and TRBJ2-5; D is unresolved. From germline, CDR1 is DFQATT and CDR2 SNEGSKA (reference sequence). The CDR3 covers 11 residues. Written as DNA, the CDR3 is TGCAGTGCCGCCCCCAAAGAGACCCAGTCCTTC. Amino acids: CSAAPKETQSF.

The V gene is TRBV20-1, the J gene TRBJ2-7; 7 nucleotides match TRBD1. The V gene's germline CDR1 is DFQATT and CDR2 SNEGSKA (reference sequence). V dropped 0 bases and J dropped 2; count of bases not matched to a gene: 7. The CDR3 sequence is 15 residues long. The CDR3 nucleotides are TGCAGTGCTAGAGATCAGGGGCAGGGGGCCTACGAGCAGTACTTC. This codes for CSARDQGQGAYEQYF.

This chain links TRBV6-1 with TRBJ1-5; no clear D gene. CDR1 and CDR2 from the germline V gene are MNHNS and SASEGT. Trimming stripped 2 bases from V and 1 base from J, with 9 bases between. The CDR3 is 15 residues long. Written as DNA, the CDR3 is TGTGCCAGCAGTGAACAGGTTCTAAGCAATCAGCCCCAGCATTTT. Translation: CASSEQVLSNQPQHF.

This clonotype occurred many times. DNA of the CDR3: TGTGCCAGCAAACACTCTAGCAACCCCTACGAGCAGTACTTC. Protein sequence: CASKHSSNPYEQYF. This sequence joins TRBV6-2 or TRBV6-3 and TRBJ2-7; D might be TRBD2 (5 bases). Germline values: CDR1 MNHEY, CDR2 SVGEGT. V shed 7 bases and J shed 2 bases, with 15 bases lying between them. The CDR3 covers 14 residues.

The chain combines TRBV10-3 with TRBJ2-7; 11 nucleotides line up with TRBD1. Looked up from germline, CDR1 is ENHRY and CDR2 is SYGVKD. The CDR3 length is 13 residues. Losses at the gene ends were 10 bases for V and 3 bases for J; bases not matched to a gene: 5. The CDR3 here is CATGQGAFYEQYF. The CDR3, as DNA: TGTGCCACTGGACAGGGGGCCTTCTACGAGCAGTACTTC.

The chain links TRBV24-1 to TRBJ1-2, with D unresolved. CDR1 and CDR2 from the germline V gene are KGHDR and SFDVKD. This CDR3 is built from 14 residues. V was clipped by 4 bases and J by 3 bases, with 11 bases between them. The CDR3 sequence: CATSDDRSYYGYTF. CDR3 bases: TGTGCCACCAGTGACGACCGGTCGTACTATGGCTACACCTTC.

This clonotype was recorded many times. The chain combines TRBV6-5 with TRBJ1-5, with D uncertain. The V gene's germline CDR1 is MNHEY and CDR2 SVGAGI. This CDR3 has 13 amino acids. Trimming took off 0 bases at V and 10 bases at J, with 10 bases between the two ends. The CDR3 spells CASSYSYPSPQHF. DNA of the CDR3: TGTGCCAGCAGTTACTCGTATCCCTCCCCCCAGCATTTT.

The rearrangement joins TRBV5-1 to TRBJ2-2; possible D gene TRBD1, 6 bases. The ends were cut back, 4 bases at V and 3 bases at J, with 10 bases in the middle. The CDR3 runs 14 residues. Germline lookup yields CDR1 SGHRS and CDR2 YFSETQ. The CDR3: CASSAGTHTGELFF. CDR3 in DNA: TGCGCCAGCAGCGCCGGGACACACACCGGGGAGCTGTTTTTT.

This clonotype was found a few times. V is TRBV5-1 and J is TRBJ2-3, with D perhaps matching TRBD1 or TRBD2 (5 bases each). The germline V gene has CDR1 SGHRS and CDR2 YFSETQ. V lost 4 bases and J lost 4, with 13 bases in between. The CDR3 totals 14 residues. CDR3 nucleotide sequence: TGCGCCAGCAGCCCCGGGACGGGTTCAGATACGCAGTATTTT. Residues: CASSPGTGSDTQYF. Variable domain in full (rest from reference TRBV5-1 and TRBJ2-3): KAGVTQTPRYLIKTRGQQVTLSCSPISGHRSVSWYQQTPGQGLQFLFEYFSETQRNKGNFPGRFSGRQFSNSRSEMNVSTLELGDSALYLCASSPGTGSDTQYFGPGTRLTVL.

This clonotype showed up many times. V gene TRBV6-6 combines with J gene TRBJ2-7; D possibly corresponds to TRBD2 (7 bases). The CDR3 sequence is 19 residues long. In germline, CDR1 is MNHNY, CDR2 SVGAGI (reference sequence). V was shortened by 10 bases and J by 2 bases, with 33 bases between the two germline ends. In nucleotides, the CDR3 is TGTGCCACAACACCGCGAACCTACCGTCTTGCGGGGGCCACCTACGAGCAGTACGTC. Encoded protein: CATTPRTYRLAGATYEQYV.

This clonotype was counted many times. The chain couples TRBV5-1 to TRBJ2-1, with D maybe TRBD2 (5 bases). The V gene's germline CDR1 is SGHRS and CDR2 YFSETQ. This CDR3 spans 16 amino acids. Trimming pared 4 bases from V and 1 base from J, leaving 15 bases between. CDR3: CASSPTSGISYNEQFF. The CDR3 nucleotides are TGCGCCAGCAGCCCGACAAGCGGAATTTCCTACAATGAGCAGTTCTTC.

This clonotype rates as medium-sized. This rearrangement joins TRBV4-3 to TRBJ1-3; tentatively, D is TRBD1 (6 bases). There are 15 residues in the CDR3. V was clipped by 3 bases and J by 0 bases, with 9 bases between them. Germline CDR1 LGHNA, CDR2 YSLEER. CDR3 sequence (DNA): TGCGCCAGCAGCCAGGACAGCTTCTCTGGAAACACCATATATTTT. It yields the protein CASSQDSFSGNTIYF.

Of note for this clonotype: Possible read error: a much larger clone is one base away. V gene TRBV5-1 combines with J gene TRBJ1-5; TRBD1 agrees at 7 bases. Per germline, CDR1 SGHRS and CDR2 YFSETQ. This CDR3 comprises 16 residues. The V gene end was trimmed by 0 bases and the J gene end by 4 bases; junction bases not matched to a gene: 7. The CDR3, as DNA: TGCGCCAGCAGCTTGGGTCCCGGGACAGCTAATCAGCCCCAGCATTTT. It translates to CASSLGPGTANQPQHF.

This clonotype was seen repeatedly, ten times or more. V is TRBV30 and J is TRBJ2-3, with 8 bases lining up with TRBD2. The CDR3 loop spans 15 amino acids. V trimming: 0 bases; J trimming: 5 bases; junction bases outside the gene matches: 7. The germline CDR1 and CDR2 sequences are GTSNPN and SVGIG (reference sequence). CDR3 sequence reads: CAWSVGAGEGDTQYF. The CDR3 coding sequence is TGTGCCTGGAGTGTCGGAGCGGGAGAGGGAGATACGCAGTATTTT. Variable domain in full (rest from reference TRBV30 and TRBJ2-3): SQTIHQWPATLVQPVGSPLSLECTVEGTSNPNLYWYRQAAGRGLQLLFYSVGIGQISSEVPQNLSASRPQDRQFILSSKKLLLSDSGFYLCAWSVGAGEGDTQYFGPGTRLTVL.

The V gene is TRBV7-2, the J gene TRBJ1-3, with a tentative D call TRBD1 (5 bases). The CDR3 totals 17 residues. Deletions cut 4 bases from V and 0 bases from J, with 16 bases between. Germline V gene sequence: CDR1 SGHTA, CDR2 FQGNSA. CDR3 amino acids: CASSSVPGKISGNTIYF. CDR3 coding DNA: TGTGCCAGCAGCTCAGTCCCAGGGAAAATCTCTGGAAACACCATATATTTT.

By share of the sample, this clonotype is medium-sized. This chain links TRBV20-1 with TRBJ2-5; tentatively, D is TRBD2 (5 bases). V was clipped by 4 bases and J by 0 bases, with 15 bases between them. The CDR3 runs to 15 residues. The V gene's germline CDR1 is DFQATT and CDR2 SNEGSKA (reference sequence). Here the CDR3 DNA reads TGCAGTGCTACTTGCGGGTCCCTGTACCAAGAGACCCAGTACTTC. Its protein product is CSATCGSLYQETQYF.

Of note for this clonotype: Germline is not matched at one junction end, which may reflect a read error. The gene calls are TRBV12-3 or TRBV12-4 and TRBJ1-5; no clear D gene. This CDR3 comprises 15 residues. CDR3 nucleotides: TGTTCCAGCAGTTGCAGACCCACGAACAATCAGCCCCGGCATTTT. Its protein is CSSSCRPTNNQPRHF.

In this sample, this clonotype turned up many times. This sequence joins TRBV6-1 and TRBJ2-1, with TRBD2 identical over 14 bases. Germline V gene lookup returns CDR1 MNHNS and CDR2 SASEGT. This CDR3 spans 15 amino acids. V was clipped by 6 bases and J by 9 bases; unmatched bases: 7. DNA for the CDR3: TGTGCCAGCAGGGACCAGACTAGCGGGAGGGCTGAGCAGTTCTTC. The encoded protein is CASRDQTSGRAEQFF.

This clonotype was detected many times. Since a much larger clone is just one base distant, this may be a read error. The rearrangement uses TRBV6-2 or TRBV6-3 and TRBJ1-5; D gene ambiguous. The germline gives CDR1 MNHEY, CDR2 SVGEGT. The V end was cut by 4 bases, the J end by 5 bases, with 12 bases between. The CDR3 has 14 amino acids. This CDR3 is CASSSSGGYQPQHF. DNA of the CDR3: TGTGCCAGCAGTTCCTCCGGCGGGTATCAGCCCCAGCATTTT.

This clonotype is classed as medium-sized (0.01 to 0.1%). The genes are TRBV9 and TRBJ2-1, with TRBD2 matching 9 bases. After removal of 3 bases from V and 5 bases from J, the junction contained 9 bases not matched to a gene. Per germline, CDR1 SGDLS and CDR2 YYNGEE. The CDR3 runs 16 residues. The CDR3 is CASSGTSDPTNNEQFF. CDR3 bases: TGTGCCAGCAGCGGGACTAGCGACCCGACCAACAATGAGCAGTTCTTC.

This chain uses TRBV7-9 with TRBJ1-5, with D hard to call. V was pared by 6 bases and J by 0 bases, with 3 bases between. This CDR3 is built from 12 residues. CDR1 and CDR2 from the germline V gene are SEHNR and FQNEAQ (reference sequence). CDR3 region: CASRNSNQPQHF. As DNA, the CDR3 is TGTGCCAGCAGGAATAGCAATCAGCCCCAGCATTTT.

This clonotype appeared many times. Possible read error: a much larger clone is one base away. The chain employs TRBV6-1 and TRBJ2-1; the match to TRBD2 covers 11 bases. The V gene end was trimmed by 5 bases and the J gene end by 1 base; junction bases not matched to a gene: 7. From germline, CDR1 is MNHNS and CDR2 SASEGT. There are 17 residues in the CDR3. CDR3 in DNA: TGTGCCAGCAGTCAACTAGCGGGAGCGATATCCTACAATGAGCAGTTCTTC. This codes for CASSQLAGAISYNEQFF.

The V gene is TRBV5-4, the J gene TRBJ2-7; D ambiguous. Per the germline V gene, CDR1 is SGHNT and CDR2 is YYREEE (reference sequence). Trimming left V 4 bases short and J 4 bases short, with 15 bases between. The CDR3 has 14 amino acids. The CDR3: CASSTDPLPYEQYF. In DNA form, the CDR3 reads TGTGCCAGCAGCACGGACCCACTACCTTACGAGCAGTACTTC.

This clonotype was observed a handful of times. The chain uses TRBV20-1 and TRBJ1-1, with D tentatively TRBD1 (5 bases). V lost 5 bases, J lost 1 base, and 8 bases lay in between. Germline CDR1 DFQATT, CDR2 SNEGSKA (reference sequence). The CDR3 contains 12 residues. Written as DNA, the CDR3 is TGCAGTGCTGTTGGGGGGAACACTGAAGCTTTCTTT. Its protein is CSAVGGNTEAFF.